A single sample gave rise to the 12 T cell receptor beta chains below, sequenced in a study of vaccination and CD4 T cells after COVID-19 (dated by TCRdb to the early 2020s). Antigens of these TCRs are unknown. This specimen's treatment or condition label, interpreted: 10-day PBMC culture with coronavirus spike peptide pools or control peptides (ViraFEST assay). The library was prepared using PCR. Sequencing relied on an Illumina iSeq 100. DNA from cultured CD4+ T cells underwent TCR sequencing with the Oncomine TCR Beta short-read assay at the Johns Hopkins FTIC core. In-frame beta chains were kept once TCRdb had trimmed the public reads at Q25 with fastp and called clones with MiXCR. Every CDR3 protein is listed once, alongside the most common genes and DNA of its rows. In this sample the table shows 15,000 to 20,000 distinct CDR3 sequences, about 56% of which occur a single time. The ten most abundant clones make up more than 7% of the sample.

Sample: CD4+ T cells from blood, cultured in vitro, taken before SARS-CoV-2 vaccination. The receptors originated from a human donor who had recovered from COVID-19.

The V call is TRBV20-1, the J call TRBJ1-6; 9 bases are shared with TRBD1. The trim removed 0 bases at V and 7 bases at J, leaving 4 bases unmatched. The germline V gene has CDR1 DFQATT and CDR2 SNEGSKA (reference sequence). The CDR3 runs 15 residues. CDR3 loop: CSAREGTGWNSPLHF. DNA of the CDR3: TGCAGTGCTAGAGAGGGGACAGGGTGGAATTCACCCCTCCACTTT.

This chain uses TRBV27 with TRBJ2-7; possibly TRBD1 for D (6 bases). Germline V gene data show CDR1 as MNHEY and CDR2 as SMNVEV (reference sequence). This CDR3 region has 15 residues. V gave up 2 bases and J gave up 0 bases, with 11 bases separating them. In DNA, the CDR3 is TGTGCCAGCAGTTTAGGACAGAAGAGCTCCTACGAGCAGTACTTC. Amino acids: CASSLGQKSSYEQYF.

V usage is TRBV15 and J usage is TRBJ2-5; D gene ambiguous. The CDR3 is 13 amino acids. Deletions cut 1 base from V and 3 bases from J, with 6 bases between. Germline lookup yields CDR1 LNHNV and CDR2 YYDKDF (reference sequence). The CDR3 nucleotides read TGTGCCACCAGCAGAGGAAGTGAAGAGACCCAGTACTTC. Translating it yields CATSRGSEETQYF.

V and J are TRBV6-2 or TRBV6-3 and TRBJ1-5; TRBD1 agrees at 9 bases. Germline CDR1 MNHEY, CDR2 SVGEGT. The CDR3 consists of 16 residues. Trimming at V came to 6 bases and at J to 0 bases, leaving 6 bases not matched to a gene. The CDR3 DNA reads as TGTGCCAGCAGCCGAACAGGGGGCTATAGCAATCAGCCCCAGCATTTT. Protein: CASSRTGGYSNQPQHF.

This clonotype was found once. In DNA form, the CDR3 reads TGTGCCAGCAGCTTACAGATCAACACCGGGGAGCTGTTTTTT. It translates to CASSLQINTGELFF. The chain joins TRBV7-3 to TRBJ2-2, with D unclear. V lost 2 bases, J lost 2 bases, and 6 bases lay in between. This CDR3 comprises 14 residues. CDR1 and CDR2 (germline): SGHTA, FQGTGA.

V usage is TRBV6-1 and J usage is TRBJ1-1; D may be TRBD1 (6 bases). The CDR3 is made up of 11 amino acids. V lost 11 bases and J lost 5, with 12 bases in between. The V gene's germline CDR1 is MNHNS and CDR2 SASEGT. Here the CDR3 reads CAGGHGTEAFF. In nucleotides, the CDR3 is TGTGCCGGGGGCCATGGGACTGAAGCTTTCTTT.

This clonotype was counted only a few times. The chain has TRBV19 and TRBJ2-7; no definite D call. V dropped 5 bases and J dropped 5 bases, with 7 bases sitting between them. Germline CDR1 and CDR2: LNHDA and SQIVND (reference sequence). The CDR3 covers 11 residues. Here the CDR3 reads CASSQMDEQYF. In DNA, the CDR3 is TGTGCCAGTAGTCAAATGGACGAGCAGTACTTC.

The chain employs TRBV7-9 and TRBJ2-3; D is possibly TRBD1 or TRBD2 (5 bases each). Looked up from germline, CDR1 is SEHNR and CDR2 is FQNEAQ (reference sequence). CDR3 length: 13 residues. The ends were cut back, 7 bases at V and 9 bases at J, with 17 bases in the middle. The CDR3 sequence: CASTTPGQRTQYF. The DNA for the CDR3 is TGTGCCAGCACCACCCCGGGGCAGAGGACGCAGTATTTT.

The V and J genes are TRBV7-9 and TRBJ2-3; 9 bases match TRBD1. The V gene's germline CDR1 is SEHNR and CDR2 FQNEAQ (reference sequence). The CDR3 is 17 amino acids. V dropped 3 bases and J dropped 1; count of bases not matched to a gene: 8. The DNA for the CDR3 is TGTGCCAGCAGCTTCCGGACAGGGGTCACTCGCACAGATACGCAGTATTTT. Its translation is CASSFRTGVTRTDTQYF.

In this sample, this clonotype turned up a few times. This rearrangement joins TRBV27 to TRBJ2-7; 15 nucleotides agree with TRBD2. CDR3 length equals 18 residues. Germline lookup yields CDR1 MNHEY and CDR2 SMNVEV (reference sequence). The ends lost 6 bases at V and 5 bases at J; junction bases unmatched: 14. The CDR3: CASSQGLAGGPGVHEQYF. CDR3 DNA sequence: TGTGCCAGCAGCCAAGGACTAGCGGGAGGGCCGGGGGTCCACGAGCAGTACTTC.

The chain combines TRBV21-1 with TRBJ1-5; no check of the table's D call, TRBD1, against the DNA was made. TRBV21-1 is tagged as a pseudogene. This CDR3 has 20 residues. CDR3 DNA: TGTGCCAGCAGCTCACTTGCCCGGGACAGGGCCCTTTATAGCAATCAGCCCCAGCATTTT. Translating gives CASSSLARDRALYSNQPQHF.

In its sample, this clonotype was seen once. Here the CDR3 DNA reads TGCAGTGCTTCGTTATACCGACGGGCGAAAGAGACCCAGTACTTC. Translated, it gives CSASLYRRAKETQYF. The rearrangement joins TRBV20-1 to TRBJ2-5; D uncertain. Germline V CDR1 and CDR2: DFQATT, SNEGSKA (reference sequence). The CDR3 runs 15 residues. V lost 5 bases and J 3 bases, leaving 19 bases between the germline ends.